This TCR beta chain was recorded in a study of cytomegalovirus exposure and HLA in healthy donors (dated by TCRdb to 2016 to 2017). About the full investigation: An earlier analysis of a few hundred of the donors reported around 280 Gb of sequence data and 117 million unique TCR beta sequences obtained from approximately 180 million T cells. Of the roughly 400 genotyped donors, approximately 81% were placed in the genetic ancestry cluster associated with self-reported Caucasian donors. A separate validation cohort of more than 100 different subjects was used in addition to the roughly 620-subject first cohort. Using immunosequencing, the study profiled T cell repertoires from 666 subjects and related those repertoires to cytomegalovirus serostatus. In an earlier analysis of 587 of the donors, high-throughput TCR beta sequencing was used to judge whether each TCR beta V gene segment behaved as functional or pseudogenic. A later genetic analysis used genome-wide SNP genotypes for about three fifths of the roughly 700 donors, treating that subset as a discovery cohort. The later analysis used no new phenotypic data to find candidate immune exposures, relying instead on TCR beta sequences and their occurrence across donors. All discovery cohort repertoires had been generated using a single sequencing platform. A later analysis re-analyzed previously published TCR beta repertoires from 500 to 700 donors and added high-resolution HLA genotyping to study TCR occurrence patterns. The study aimed to test whether signatures of past pathogen exposure could be identified by cataloging public T cell receptors. HLA typing covered class I and class II loci at four-digit resolution. About 280 gigabases of sequencing data and 78 million or so unique TCR sequences were included in an early release covering 550 to 800 HLA-typed donors. To predict cytomegalovirus infection status, the study combined high-throughput TCR immunosequencing, statistical association of individual TCRs with disease status, and machine learning. The number of typed donors differed by locus: about 620-640 for A, B, C, DRB1 and DQB1; 500 to 550 for DQA1; approximately 610 for DPA1; and around 490 for DPB1. Alongside the repertoire data, information on donor age, sex, ethnicity and CMV serostatus was compiled. Among about 400 genotyped donors of the cohort, an average of around 250,000 unique TCR beta nucleotide sequences was sequenced per donor, of which 15% to 20% were non-productive. About 5 DR-DQ haplotypes were handled as single units for association and clustering, since linkage in the cohort was strong.

Trimming takes 0 bases off V and 5 bases off J; junction bases not matched to a gene: 10. From its cysteine to its phenylalanine, the CDR3 spans 18 amino acids. Just CDR3 DNA is preserved here, 54 bases in frame from base 1. The CDR1 and CDR2 encoded by the germline V gene are SNHLY and FYNNEI. Notes on this clone: Its target antigen remains unknown. No base-level quality is on record; no much larger clone is a single base apart.

The cohort comprised some 680 healthy bone marrow donors. At the time of sampling, every cohort member was nominally healthy, though immune exposures that went unrecorded were likely present. The donor was CMV seronegative and belonged to the group of 350 or so seronegative cohort members. Every donor gave a peripheral blood sample, and the peripheral blood mononuclear cells from that sample were used for TCR beta sequencing. The Qiagen DNeasy Blood Extraction Kit was used to extract genomic DNA from the blood cell samples. Receptors were amplified or captured by the immunoSEQ multiplex PCR assay. For the multiplex PCR, a mixture combining 60 forward primers for TCR Vbeta segments and 13 reverse primers for TCR Jbeta segments was used. The CDR3 region of rearranged TCR beta genes was amplified from genomic DNA with a multiplex PCR assay. The Illumina HiSeq System was used to sequence the amplified TCR beta libraries as 87-base-pair reads. The authors processed their data as follows. A later analysis tallied around 80 million unique TCR beta chains across the 660 or so repertoires, and some 10 million of those chains were shared by two or more donors. Raw reads were error-corrected and collapsed into unique sequences by a nearest-neighbor algorithm in which closely related sequences were merged to remove PCR and sequencing errors. To assign V, D and J gene segments, CDR3 sequences were aligned to IMGT reference sequences. For a sequence to be retained, a match of at least six nucleotides was required to both a V gene segment and a J gene segment. A rearrangement was called productive if the CDR3 had no stop codons and remained in frame with V and J, and every other rearrangement was called non-productive. Following IMGT convention, CDR3 was defined as the stretch from the second conserved V-encoded cysteine to the conserved J-encoded phenylalanine. Sequences without an unambiguous match to a single V gene segment were excluded from the earlier analysis of several hundred of the donors. In an earlier analysis of 500 to 750 of the donors, V segments were called functional above 56.7% productive rearrangements and were called segregating when the between-donor standard deviation exceeded 5%. To diagnose cytomegalovirus status from the catalog of TCR beta chain sequences, a statistical classification framework was built. In a later analysis, TCR nucleotide sequences were compared against IMGT/GENE-DB human TR gene sequences so that V and J genes could be assigned. In a later analysis, CDR3 sequences and most-parsimonious VDJ recombination scenarios were assigned using the TCRdist pipeline. In a later analysis, each TCR beta chain was defined by its CDR3 amino acid sequence together with its V-gene family, and reads without a unique V-gene family were excluded. A later analysis removed 592 highly shared, low-generation-probability nucleotide sequences to deal with suspected cross-contamination and a sequencing artifact. In a later analysis, a clonal expansion index was calculated for each public chain from normalized within-repertoire ranks of inferred template counts. Generation probabilities in a later analysis came from a VDJ recombination model fitted to out-of-frame rearrangements, and those results were checked against IGoR. Hypergeometric tests were used in a later analysis to score TCR-TCR, TCR-HLA and TCR-CMV co-occurrence, with a repertoire-size bias correction applied to the TCR pairs. A later analysis estimated false discovery rates by permuting HLA or CMV assignments 20 times. In a later analysis, co-occurring TCRs were grouped with DBSCAN, and TCRdist sequence similarity was added when clustering was performed within HLA-allele-positive subsets. Co-occurrence clustering excluded repertoires with fewer than 30,000 or more than 120,000 public chains, plus five with anomalous nucleotide sharing. TCRdb took this table from immuneACCESS and kept in-frame rearrangements with V and J called. Such tables lack part of the clones; where checked against another copy, unresolved V genes explain under half of the gap, and the rest is unexplained. V and J calls and clone size are as listed in that table; D and trimming were resolved from the DNA. The sample includes more than 95,000 clones, with over 65% observed a single time. The ten largest clones add up to 1.9% of the sample.

The study at large found these results: In a later analysis, most CMV-associated TCR beta chains were found to appear HLA-restricted, with HLA associations seemingly driven largely by CMV exposure. Only TCR beta chains were sequenced in this cohort, and the absence of alpha or paired-chain data limited detectable features. V-gene and J-gene trimming of TCR beta chains was associated with a missense DCLRE1C variant in a later genetic analysis, and the association was replicated in an independent cohort. Correlated functional status among segregating V segments might be attributable to linkage disequilibrium, but an unknown experimental factor could not be ruled out. Specific HLA alleles were associated with roughly 16,000 TCR beta sequences at a false discovery rate of 0.05 in a later analysis. It was suggested by the authors that the approach could potentially be generalized to other disease states and immunological phenotypes. A group of highly shared sequence variants was considered likely to be a technical artifact of the sequencing pipeline. In a later analysis, HLA-associated TCR beta chains showed more clonal expansion and lower generation probabilities than non-associated chains that were equally common. A later analysis reported that several top co-occurrence clusters appeared linked to parvovirus B19, influenza, CMV and Epstein-Barr virus. In a later analysis, TCR association rates were found to vary across HLA loci, with the most associated TCRs seen for DRB1 alleles and the fewest for HLA-C alleles. In an earlier analysis of more than 500 of the donors, most TCR beta V segments appeared in productive rearrangements about 90% or about 30% of the time, broadly matching IMGT annotations. A further reported finding was that TCR beta sequences accurately predicted the HLA-A and HLA-B alleles for most subjects in the first cohort. When HLA alleles, especially DR and DQ, strongly co-occurred, TCR associations were difficult to assign to individual alleles. Because the 87-base-pair reads could not distinguish some IMGT-functional V segments, including TRBV6-2 and TRBV6-3, those segments were excluded. The classifier was reported to diagnose cytomegalovirus status with high specificity and sensitivity in both the original and validation cohorts. A total of about 180 TCR beta chains were listed by the study as associated with cytomegalovirus. While some public TCRs were present in many individuals, most TCR sequences turned up only very rarely across donors. For the cohort, immune exposure information was limited to CMV serostatus. Because HLA typing was unavailable for some donors at each locus, only the typed subset was used in association tests. Roughly uniform sequencing depth across donors was assumed in presence/absence analyses, although this assumption may not hold. Three of the identified cytomegalovirus-associated TCR beta chains were confirmed in vitro to be specific for cytomegalovirus antigens. Because counts were too low, under 20 rarely observed V segments, including chromosome 9 orphons, were left out of the earlier analysis of 587 of the donors. Compared with the approximately 720-donor mean, donors in an Asian-associated ancestry cluster had fewer N-insertions in productive TCRs, according to a later genetic analysis.

The sequence derives from a man between 45 and 60 years old in good health and CMV-seronegative. The sequenced material came from PBMCs. The receptor chain draws on TRBV2 and TRBJ2-5, with 12 central nucleotides matching TRBD2. The DNA sequence is given as TGTGCCAGCAGTGAAGCGCTTCTTGGTACTAGCGGGAGGGAGACCCAGTACTTC. This sequence encodes CASSEALLGTSGRETQYF.